These T cell receptor beta chains were read from a single sample in a study of post-analysis software for immune sequencing data. TCRdb re-called the PCR reads through MiXCR, storing one row per CDR3 protein. This sample carries roughly 670,000 distinct CDR3 sequences, about 60% of them seen once, and the ten largest clones take around 10%. Sequenced: blood. These receptors all come from a girl aged 2-10 years with multiple sclerosis. Both conserved end residues are part of each CDR3. A D gene is named only where the DNA matches it firmly. Clone size is stated in some rows and not others, as once, few, many or a class when expanded.

TRBV7-6	NA	TRBD1	TRBJ2-3	TGTGCCAGCAGCCCGATAACGGACAGGGTGGGAGCAGATACGCAGTATTTT	CASSPITDRVGADTQYF
TRBV3-1	once	NA	TRBJ2-5	TGTGCCAGCAGCTACTCGGCCCCCGGGACCCAGTACTTC	CASSYSAPGTQYF
TRBV5-1	NA	NA	TRBJ1-2	TGCGCCAGAGGCCCCTTCAGGGGCTGGAACTATGGCTACACCTTC	CARGPFRGWNYGYTF
TRBV12-3/TRBV12-4	NA	NA	TRBJ1-5	TGTGCCAGCAGAAGGGGACCAGATCAGCCCCAGCATTTT	CASRRGPDQPQHF
TRBV18	NA	TRBD1	TRBJ2-5	TGTGCCAGCTCACCAGAGGACAGGTCGTCGTGGGAGACCCAGTACTTC	CASSPEDRSSWETQYF
TRBV13	NA	TRBD1	TRBJ1-1	TGTGCCAGCAGCTTGAAGGCAGGGGGGCCGAACACTGAAGCTTTCTTT	CASSLKAGGPNTEAFF
TRBV7-8	NA	NA	TRBJ2-7	TGTGCCAGCAGCCCCTCCGAGGGTCCCTACGAGCAGTACTTC	CASSPSEGPYEQYF
TRBV12-3/TRBV12-4	NA	TRBD1	TRBJ1-4	TGTGCCAGCAGAACAGGGGGCTCAGGAGAAAAACTGTTTTTT	CASRTGGSGEKLFF
TRBV27	NA	NA	TRBJ1-5	TGTGCCAGCAGTACAAATAATCAGCCCCAGCATTTT	CASSTNNQPQHF
TRBV2	NA	NA	TRBJ2-5	TGTGCCAGCACCCGCGAGGAGACCCAGTACTTC	CASTREETQYF
TRBV6-2/TRBV6-3	few	TRBD2	TRBJ2-5	TGTGCCAGCAGTTACCCCGGGACTAGCGGGGGCCTCGGGTACCAAGAGACCCAGTACTTC	CASSYPGTSGGLGYQETQYF
TRBV12-3/TRBV12-4	NA	NA	TRBJ1-6	TGTGCCAGCAGTTCCCAAAATTCACCCCTCCACTTT	CASSSQNSPLHF
TRBV20-1	NA	NA	TRBJ2-5	TGCAGTGCTAGCTATCCGCGGGAAGGAGAGACCCAGTACTTC	CSASYPREGETQYF
TRBV29-1	few	TRBD1	TRBJ2-1	TGCAGCGTTGGTAGCGAACATGGACAGGGGGCCTACAATGAGCAGTTCTTC	CSVGSEHGQGAYNEQFF
TRBV30	NA	NA	TRBJ1-2	TGTGCCTGGAGTGTAGGAGGGTATGGCTACACCTTC	CAWSVGGYGYTF
TRBV6-4	NA	TRBD1	TRBJ2-7	TGTGCCAGGGGCTCGAGGACAGGGCGCTACGAGCAGTACTTC	CARGSRTGRYEQYF
TRBV7-9	NA	TRBD1	TRBJ1-4	TGTGCCAGCAGCTTACAGGGGGCAGCCAATGAAAAACTGTTTTTT	CASSLQGAANEKLFF
TRBV7-9	few	TRBD1	TRBJ2-1	TGTGCCAGCAGCACAACAGGGGGAAACTACAATGAGCAGTTCTTC	CASSTTGGNYNEQFF
TRBV9	NA	TRBD2	TRBJ2-1	TGTGCCAGCAGCGAGGGGCTAGCGGGAGCCTACAATGAGCAGTTCTTC	CASSEGLAGAYNEQFF
TRBV5-1	NA	NA	TRBJ2-1	TGCGCCAGCAGCTTGGAAGGGCTGGGGGGAACGGGACAAAATGAGCAGTTCTTC	CASSLEGLGGTGQNEQFF
TRBV20-1	NA	NA	TRBJ1-2	TGCAGTGCTAGAGATCCCAGCATCCCCGGACAGCCTCGTGGAGACTACACCTTC	CSARDPSIPGQPRGDYTF
TRBV5-1	NA	NA	TRBJ2-3	TGCGCCAGCAGCTTGTTGGGGGGCCGCACAGATACGCAGTATTTT	CASSLLGGRTDTQYF
TRBV28	NA	NA	TRBJ2-5	TGTGCCAGCAGTTTTCGTGAATCGGAGACCCAGTACTTC	CASSFRESETQYF